A selection of T cell receptor beta chains follows, all from one sample in a study of blood T cell repertoires in COVID-19. TCRdb's table, derived via immunoSEQ multiplex PCR, lists solely in-frame clones and lacks some. The sample consists of some 260,000 clones, about 87% of them appearing once. Sequencing was carried out using peripheral blood. These receptors all come from a woman aged 70-85 years with COVID-19, enrolled during active disease. CDR3s include the opening cysteine and the closing phenylalanine or tryptophan. The D gene is left open where the match is weak. The size field is filled for only some rows; it gives once, few, many or a size class.

j_call	clone_size	v_call	d_call	cdr3_aa	cdr3_nt
TRBJ2-3	NA	TRBV28	NA	CASSSQRTTGPDTQYF	TGTGCCAGCAGTTCTCAGCGGACTACGGGCCCAGATACGCAGTATTTT
TRBJ1-5	NA	TRBV19	NA	CASSVPGNSNQPQHF	TGTGCCAGTAGTGTGCCAGGGAATAGCAATCAGCCCCAGCATTTT
TRBJ1-4	once	TRBV30	NA	CAWSPPRGRREKLFF	TGTGCCTGGAGTCCCCCGAGAGGGAGAAGGGAAAAACTGTTTTTT
TRBJ1-1	NA	TRBV24-1	TRBD1	CATQGPGSNTEAFF	TGTGCCACACAGGGGCCAGGGTCGAACACTGAAGCTTTCTTT
TRBJ1-6	NA	TRBV28	TRBD1	CASSLSGTGTRNSPLHF	TGTGCCAGCAGTTTATCCGGGACAGGGACGAGGAATTCACCCCTCCACTTT
TRBJ2-4	NA	TRBV5-6	NA	CASSARRERDIQYF	TGTGCCAGCAGCGCCCGTAGGGAGAGGGACATTCAGTACTTC
TRBJ1-6	NA	TRBV4-2	NA	CASSTSQNSPLHF	TGTGCCAGCAGCACTAGCCAGAATTCACCCCTCCACTTT
TRBJ1-2	NA	TRBV28	NA	CASKSGRGSPNYGYTF	TGTGCCAGCAAATCGGGCAGGGGAAGCCCGAACTATGGCTACACCTTC
TRBJ2-1	NA	TRBV2	TRBD2	CASRSGAGAYNEQFF	TGTGCCAGCAGGAGCGGAGCGGGGGCTTACAATGAGCAGTTCTTC
TRBJ2-1	once	TRBV4-2	NA	CASSQALTSSGLNNEQFF	TGTGCCAGCAGCCAAGCTTTAACGTCCAGCGGTCTAAACAATGAGCAGTTCTTC
TRBJ1-2	once	TRBV28	NA	CASSAPTEYYGYTF	TGTGCCAGCAGTGCCCCGACTGAGTACTATGGCTACACCTTC
TRBJ1-3	NA	TRBV10-3	NA	CAISELRGNTIYF	TGTGCCATCAGCGAGCTGCGGGGGAACACCATATATTTT
TRBJ2-1	NA	TRBV6-1	NA	CASSEASGVYNEQFF	TGTGCCAGCAGTGAAGCATCAGGGGTGTACAATGAGCAGTTCTTC
TRBJ1-4	NA	TRBV6-5	NA	CASRPGVTNEKLFF	TGTGCCAGCAGGCCAGGGGTGACTAATGAAAAACTGTTTTTT
TRBJ2-1	NA	TRBV5-1	NA	CASSLGTPQTGEQFF	TGCGCCAGCAGCCTAGGGACTCCCCAAACTGGTGAGCAGTTCTTC
TRBJ2-5	NA	TRBV11-2	TRBD1	CASSLEAAAGGRETQYF	TGTGCCAGCAGCTTAGAGGCGGCGGCAGGGGGCCGAGAGACCCAGTACTTC
TRBJ2-7	NA	TRBV6-1	TRBD1	CASSDWRGQGAGEQYF	TGTGCCAGCAGTGATTGGAGGGGACAGGGGGCAGGGGAGCAGTACTTC
TRBJ2-6	NA	TRBV25-1	NA	CASSVPGTTGANVLTF	TGTGCCAGCAGTGTACCAGGGACAACCGGGGCCAACGTCCTGACTTTC
TRBJ1-2	NA	TRBV28	NA	CASSFWAGGYTF	TGTGCCAGCAGTTTTTGGGCGGGAGGCTACACCTTC
TRBJ2-7	NA	TRBV20-1	NA	CSASVSRYYEQYF	TGCAGTGCTAGTGTATCGAGATATTACGAGCAGTACTTC
TRBJ1-4	NA	TRBV28	NA	CASRLAGGLSNEKLFF	TGTGCCAGCAGACTAGCGGGGGGGCTGTCTAATGAAAAACTGTTTTTT
TRBJ2-2	NA	TRBV2	TRBD2	CATKRDTDTGELFF	TGTGCCACCAAGCGGGATACGGACACCGGGGAGCTGTTTTTT
TRBJ2-7	NA	TRBV7-9	TRBD1	CASSSDRAASYEQYF	TGTGCCAGCAGCAGCGACAGGGCTGCTTCCTACGAGCAGTACTTC
TRBJ1-6	NA	TRBV10-3	NA	CAIRSTGDSSPLHF	TGTGCCATCAGGTCAACGGGTGATAGTTCACCCCTCCACTTT
TRBJ1-1	NA	TRBV4-2	NA	CASSQEGRDEAFF	TGTGCCAGCAGCCAAGAGGGGCGGGACGAAGCTTTCTTT
TRBJ2-5	NA	TRBV19	NA	CASSMPGTSQETQYF	TGTGCCAGTAGTATGCCCGGGACATCCCAAGAGACCCAGTACTTC